The 9 T cell receptor beta chains reported below all come from one sample, sequenced in a study of OX40 agonist ivuxolimab in advanced cancers. Sequenced by immunoSEQ multiplex PCR; TCRdb stores in-frame clones only, minus some. The repertoire includes tens of thousands of clones, around 81% of them detected once, and roughly 3% sits in the top ten. This sample comprised CD4+ or CD8+ T cells sorted from blood, obtained in a trial of the OX40 agonist ivuxolimab. The source of these receptors is an adult with an advanced solid tumor such as melanoma, head and neck, liver or kidney cancer.

This clone was seen only once. The rearrangement links TRBV27 to TRBJ2-5; possible D gene TRBD1, 5 bases. From germline, CDR1 is MNHEY and CDR2 SMNVEV (reference sequence). The CDR3 runs to 15 residues. V shed 5 bases and J shed 2 bases, with 15 bases lying between them. The CDR3 bases are TGTGCCAGCAGTACCGACCGTGGACAACAAGAGACCCAGTACTTC. This gives the protein CASSTDRGQQETQYF.

This clone was observed once. The chain links TRBV13 to TRBJ2-1, with D tentatively TRBD1 (6 bases). Trimming took off 1 base at V and 5 bases at J, with 12 bases between the two ends. CDR3 length: 15 residues. Germline CDR1 PRHDT, CDR2 FYEKMQ (reference sequence). This CDR3 is CASSLVGGGNNEQFF. CDR3 nucleotides: TGTGCCAGCAGCTTAGTTGGGGGCGGTAACAATGAGCAGTTCTTC.

The chain employs TRBV7-2 and TRBJ1-5; TRBD1 matches 10 bases. After removal of 8 bases from V and 7 bases from J, the junction contained 8 bases not matched to a gene. This CDR3 is 14 amino acids long. The V gene's germline CDR1 is SGHTA and CDR2 FQGNSA. CDR3 coding DNA: TGTGCCAGCGGCAGGGACAGGGGAAGGCAGCCCCAGCATTTT. This codes for CASGRDRGRQPQHF.

The chain recombines TRBV11-1 with TRBJ2-1, with 12 bases aligning to TRBD2. After removal of 5 bases from V and 2 bases from J, the junction contained 1 base not matched to a gene. The CDR3 has 15 residues. In germline, CDR1 is SGHAT, CDR2 FQDESV (reference sequence). The CDR3 DNA sequence: TGTGCCAGCAGCCCTAGCGGGGGGGCCTACAATGAGCAGTTCTTC. Protein sequence: CASSPSGGAYNEQFF.

V usage is TRBV4-2 and J usage is TRBJ1-5; the D gene is possibly TRBD1 (5 bases). The CDR3 extends over 15 amino acids. Trimming left V 4 bases short and J 1 base short, with 11 bases between. The V gene's germline CDR1 is LGHNA and CDR2 YNFKEQ. CDR3 region: CASSPGRGSNQPQHF. The CDR3, as DNA: TGTGCCAGCAGCCCAGGGCGGGGGAGCAATCAGCCCCAGCATTTT.

The chain couples TRBV18 to TRBJ1-4; TRBD1 might be the D (6 bases). Germline values: CDR1 KGHSH, CDR2 LQKENI. Trimming left V 6 bases short and J 14 bases short, with 16 bases between. The CDR3 runs to 12 residues. The CDR3 sequence is CASSGGVGKLFF. The CDR3 DNA is TGTGCCAGCTCGGGGGGCGTCGGCAAGCTGTTTTTT.

This sequence joins TRBV11-2 and TRBJ1-3; TRBD1 agrees at 9 bases. Trimming took 2 bases from V and 3 from J; bases not matched to a gene: 5. Germline CDR1 and CDR2: SGHAT and FQNNGV. There are 16 residues in the CDR3. The CDR3 is CASSLTTGGGGNTIYF. In DNA form, the CDR3 reads TGTGCCAGCAGCTTAACCACAGGGGGCGGTGGAAACACCATATATTTT.

V and J are TRBV5-1 and TRBJ2-1, with a possible D match to TRBD2 (5 bases). This CDR3 comprises 12 residues. Germline loops: CDR1 SGHRS, CDR2 YFSETQ. Trimming removed 2 bases from V and 7 bases from J, with 7 bases in between. This chain's CDR3 is CASSLRDNEQFF. The CDR3 DNA sequence: TGCGCCAGCAGCTTACGGGATAATGAGCAGTTCTTC. The full variable domain, rest sourced from reference TRBV5-1 and TRBJ2-1, is KAGVTQTPRYLIKTRGQQVTLSCSPISGHRSVSWYQQTPGQGLQFLFEYFSETQRNKGNFPGRFSGRQFSNSRSEMNVSTLELGDSALYLCASSLRDNEQFFGPGTRLTVL.

The rearrangement joins TRBV11-2 to TRBJ2-3; a weak D match, TRBD1 (6 bases). V gave up 1 base and J gave up 0 bases, with 14 bases separating them. This CDR3 is 17 amino acids long. Germline V gene data show CDR1 as SGHAT and CDR2 as FQNNGV. The CDR3 region has the DNA TGTGCCAGCAGCTTAGGTGGACAGCCATCTAGCACAGATACGCAGTATTTT. Amino acids: CASSLGGQPSSTDTQYF.